Listed below are T cell receptor beta chains from one sample, sequenced in a study of blood T cell repertoires in COVID-19. Repertoires were generated with immunoSEQ multiplex PCR, while TCRdb's copy carries only in-frame clones and drops some. This table has 200,000 or so clones, about 80% appearing once. Sequenced sample: PBMCs or T cells enriched from blood (not recorded which). The receptors come from a man aged 35 to 55 who had recovered from COVID-19. CDR3s include the opening cysteine and the closing phenylalanine or tryptophan. The D gene is left open where the match is weak. Some rows mark clone size as missing; the rest say once, few, many or name a class of expanded clone.

CDR3 length	D gene	V gene	clone size	J gene	CDR3 DNA	CDR3 protein
14	-	TRBV24-1	-	TRBJ2-3	TGTGCCACCAGTGATCCCCCGGCGGCGGGTACGCAGTATTTT	CATSDPPAAGTQYF
18	TRBD1	TRBV20-1	-	TRBJ2-7	TGCAGTGCTATTGACGGGACAGGGGTTGGTCCCCTCTACTACGAGCAGTACTTC	CSAIDGTGVGPLYYEQYF
16	-	TRBV5-6	-	TRBJ1-6	TGTGCCAGCAGCTGGAGGGTGCCTCTTCAGAATTCACCCCTCCACTTT	CASSWRVPLQNSPLHF
17	TRBD1	TRBV7-2	-	TRBJ1-4	TGTGCCAGCAGCTTAGGGAGGGGGCGTACAACTAATGAAAAACTGTTTTTT	CASSLGRGRTTNEKLFF
15	-	TRBV11-1	-	TRBJ1-2	TGTGCCAGCAGCTCCCAGTTTGGGGGCGGCTATGGCTACACCTTC	CASSSQFGGGYGYTF
15	TRBD1	TRBV13	once	TRBJ2-7	TGTGCCAGCAGCTTCGCGGACAGGGATGGTTACGAGCAGTACTTC	CASSFADRDGYEQYF
18	TRBD2	TRBV6-2/TRBV6-3	-	TRBJ2-5	TGTGCCAGCAGTTTCCCCGGGAGGCGGGGGGGCCCACAAGAGACCCAGTACTTC	CASSFPGRRGGPQETQYF
13	-	TRBV19	once	TRBJ1-2	TGTGCCAGTAGTATCTGGGGGACACATGGCTACACCTTC	CASSIWGTHGYTF
15	TRBD1	TRBV3-1/TRBV3-2	-	TRBJ1-4	TGTGCCAGCAGCCGTTGGGACAGGGGGAACGAAAAACTGTTTTTT	CASSRWDRGNEKLFF
14	TRBD1	TRBV5-6	-	TRBJ1-2	TGTGCCAGCAGCCCCGGGGACAGGGAATCGGGCTACACCTTC	CASSPGDRESGYTF
18	TRBD1	TRBV27	-	TRBJ2-7	TGTGCCAGCAGTTTAACAGGACAGGGCGGCTTTTCGGCCTACGAGCAGTACTTC	CASSLTGQGGFSAYEQYF
17	-	TRBV5-6	-	TRBJ2-4	TGTGCCAGCAGTAATGTACTCTCAGGGGCGGCCAAAAACATTCAGTACTTC	CASSNVLSGAAKNIQYF
16	-	TRBV6-1	-	TRBJ1-2	TGTGCCAGCAGTGAAGCTAACAGGGTACTATTCTATGGCTACACCTTC	CASSEANRVLFYGYTF
19	TRBD2	TRBV24-1	-	TRBJ2-5	TGTGCCACCAGTGACAACTACGGTAGCGGGGGCCGGTACCAAGAGACCCAGTACTTC	CATSDNYGSGGRYQETQYF
16	TRBD1	TRBV5-1	few	TRBJ1-2	TGCGCCAGCAGCATACGATTACAGGGGAACCGCGGTGGCTACACCTTC	CASSIRLQGNRGGYTF
20	-	TRBV21-1	-	TRBJ1-2	TGTGCCAGCAGCAAATATTTGGGAGAGTACCCTGGTGGACCTAACTATGGCTACACCTTC	CASSKYLGEYPGGPNYGYTF
16	-	TRBV23-1	-	TRBJ1-6	TGCGCCAGCAGTCATAGGAGTGGAGGTCCTTCTTCACCCCTCCACTTT	CASSHRSGGPSSPLHF
16	-	TRBV12-5	once	TRBJ1-3	TGTGCTAGTGGTTTGGGGCAGGGGCTGTCTGGAAACACCATATATTTT	CASGLGQGLSGNTIYF
14	TRBD1	TRBV5-1	-	TRBJ1-2	TGCGCCAGCAGCTACTTACAGGGGAACTATGGCTACACCTTC	CASSYLQGNYGYTF
16	TRBD1	TRBV4-1	-	TRBJ1-2	TGCGCCAGCAGCCAAGATACAGGGGGGAGTATCTATGGCTACACCTTC	CASSQDTGGSIYGYTF
13	-	TRBV2	-	TRBJ1-2	TGTGCCAGCAGTGACGGAGGGTATCACGGCTACACCTTC	CASSDGGYHGYTF
14	TRBD1	TRBV4-1	few	TRBJ1-1	TGCGCCAGCAGCCAGGACAGGGGCCGGACTGAAGCTTTCTTT	CASSQDRGRTEAFF
15	-	TRBV16	-	TRBJ1-1	TGTGCCAGCAGCCAATTGTCAGGTTTAAACACTGAAGCTTTCTTT	CASSQLSGLNTEAFF
15	TRBD1	TRBV25-1	-	TRBJ1-1	TGTGCCAGCAGTGAATTGGGGACAGGGTCAACTGAAGCTTTCTTT	CASSELGTGSTEAFF
13	-	TRBV10-2	-	TRBJ1-1	TGCGCCAGCAGGACAGCTACGAACACTGAAGCTTTCTTT	CASRTATNTEAFF
14	TRBD1	TRBV29-1	-	TRBJ1-5	TGCAGCGTTGGCGGGACAGGGGTAAATCAGCCCCAGCATTTT	CSVGGTGVNQPQHF
14	TRBD1	TRBV28	-	TRBJ1-1	TGTGCCAGCAGCCCGACAGGGGGCTACACTGAAGCTTTCTTT	CASSPTGGYTEAFF
13	-	TRBV11-2	-	TRBJ2-1	TGTGCCAGCAGCTTAGGGCTCAACAATGAGCAGTTCTTC	CASSLGLNNEQFF
15	-	TRBV7-9	-	TRBJ1-6	TGTGCCAGCAGCTTAGGGCAGAATGACAAATCACCCCTCCACTTT	CASSLGQNDKSPLHF
18	TRBD1	TRBV5-5	-	TRBJ2-5	TGTGCCAGCAGTCCCGGGCCGGGACAGGGGGCAGGTAGGGAGACCCAGTACTTC	CASSPGPGQGAGRETQYF
17	TRBD1	TRBV10-3	-	TRBJ2-1	TGTGCCATCAGGACTTCAGGGGGCACTTATCCGGACAATGAGCAGTTCTTC	CAIRTSGGTYPDNEQFF
14	TRBD1	TRBV3-1/TRBV3-2	few	TRBJ1-2	TGTGCCAGCAGCCAGCGCCGGGACAGGGTTGACTACACCTTC	CASSQRRDRVDYTF
16	-	TRBV9	-	TRBJ2-3	TGTGCCAGCAGCAATAAAGTAGCGCGAGGCACAGATACGCAGTATTTT	CASSNKVARGTDTQYF
14	-	TRBV2	-	TRBJ2-3	TGTGCCAGCAGTACCGGGGGGCCGGTGAATACGCAGTATTTT	CASSTGGPVNTQYF
14	-	TRBV5-6	-	TRBJ1-2	TGTGCCAGCAGCCTGACGGGTCGTAACTATGGCTACACCTTC	CASSLTGRNYGYTF
16	-	TRBV5-1	-	TRBJ2-5	TGCGCCAGCAGCGCCGCCCTTCTAGAAATCCAAGAGACCCAGTACTTC	CASSAALLEIQETQYF
17	TRBD1	TRBV7-6	-	TRBJ1-1	TGTGCCAGCAGCAAAGGAAGACAGGGTACGGTGAACACTGAAGCTTTCTTT	CASSKGRQGTVNTEAFF
16	-	TRBV5-4	-	TRBJ1-2	TGTGCCAGCACCTCCCACCCCGGGAGAGCTAACTATGGCTACACCTTC	CASTSHPGRANYGYTF
13	-	TRBV12-3/TRBV12-4	-	TRBJ1-2	TGTGCCAGCAGCCAGGACAGCGGACGGGGCTACACCTTC	CASSQDSGRGYTF
15	TRBD2	TRBV27	-	TRBJ2-7	TGTGCCAGCAGGCCGACTAGCGGGGGGGCCCGCGAGCAGTACTTC	CASRPTSGGAREQYF
16	TRBD1	TRBV7-6	-	TRBJ1-1	TGTGCCAGCAGCCCGGGACAGGGGGCGGAGAGCACTGAAGCTTTCTTT	CASSPGQGAESTEAFF
16	TRBD1	TRBV19	once	TRBJ1-6	TGCGCCAGTAGTATCAGGACAGGGGGCGTGGATTCACCCCTCCACTTT	CASSIRTGGVDSPLHF
18	-	TRBV21-1	few	TRBJ1-5	TGTGCCAGCAGCAAAGCCGGGACAGGGATATATAGCAATCAGCCCCAGCATTTT	CASSKAGTGIYSNQPQHF
16	TRBD1	TRBV3-1/TRBV3-2	once	TRBJ1-1	TGTGCCAGCAGCCAACTGACCGGACAGGCCTCCACTGAAGCTTTCTTT	CASSQLTGQASTEAFF
14	-	TRBV5-1	-	TRBJ1-6	TGCGCCAGCAGCTTGGCGTGGTTGAGTTCACCCCTCCACTTT	CASSLAWLSSPLHF
11	-	TRBV30	-	TRBJ1-1	TGTGCCTGGAGTGTTAGGGGTAGAGCTTTCTTT	CAWSVRGRAFF
15	TRBD2	TRBV30	-	TRBJ2-1	TGTGCCTGGAGAGGACTAGCGGGAGCCTACAATGAGCAGTTCTTC	CAWRGLAGAYNEQFF
12	TRBD1	TRBV29-1	-	TRBJ1-1	TGCAGCGTTGATCAGGGGGGCACTGAAGCTTTCTTT	CSVDQGGTEAFF
15	-	TRBV5-1	-	TRBJ1-4	TGCGCAAGCAGACCAGGGGTAGGAACTAATGAAAAACTGTTTTTT	CASRPGVGTNEKLFF
16	-	TRBV19	-	TRBJ1-1	TGTGCCAGTAGTATACGCTTGGACAGAGTCAACACTGAAGCTTTCTTT	CASSIRLDRVNTEAFF
14	-	TRBV19	-	TRBJ1-6	TGTGCCAGTAGTGCACAGGGTCGGGGTTCACCCCTCCACTTT	CASSAQGRGSPLHF
13	-	TRBV6-5	-	TRBJ2-7	TGTGCCAGCAGAACCGGACAGATCTACGAGCAGTACTTC	CASRTGQIYEQYF
15	-	TRBV13	-	TRBJ2-3	TGTGCCAGCAGCTTTGGGACTGGTCGGGCAGATACGCAGTATTTT	CASSFGTGRADTQYF